The T cell receptor beta chain under discussion was sequenced for a study of vaccination and CD4 T cells after COVID-19. The overall study: Stimulation of cells relied on overlapping spike peptides derived from SARS-CoV-2, HCoV-NL63, HCoV-OC43 and HCoV-229E.

This clonotype was found a few times. The target antigen is unknown. Germline V gene lookup returns CDR1 DFQATT and CDR2 SNEGSKA (reference sequence). There are 13 residues in the CDR3. V shed 3 bases and J 2 bases; nucleotides not matched to a gene: 0. The treatment is: roughly 11-day PBMC culture with coronavirus spike peptide pools or control peptides (ViraFEST assay). From the unexposed donor, CD4+ T cells were collected ahead of the COVID-19 pandemic (2011-2018). General study results and limits: The authors identified 304 of 307 vaccine-specific clones in convalescent patients as spike mono-reactive. Early post-infection timepoints were not included, and relatively few convalescent patients were studied.

The Oncomine TCR Beta short-read assay was what sequenced the DNA obtained from cultured CD4+ T cells. The genomic DNA was obtained from cultured CD4+ T cells by extraction with the QIAamp micro DNA kit. TCRdb fed the PCR reads into MiXCR, producing one record per CDR3 protein. The top ten hold around 38% of the sample, which has about 4,900 distinct CDR3 sequences, about 42% seen once. The V and J genes are TRBV20-1 and TRBJ1-3; 8 bases are a match to TRBD1. What was sequenced was CD4+ T cells from blood, cultured in vitro. This clonotype originated in a human donor in good health. The CDR3, as DNA: TGCAGTGCTAGGGACAGGGCTGGAAACACCATATATTTT. Its translation is CSARDRAGNTIYF.